The 4 T cell receptor beta chains given below trace back to one sample, sequenced in a study of blood T cell repertoires in COVID-19. Assay used: immunoSEQ multiplex PCR; TCRdb lists only in-frame clones, some missing. The sample has about 120,000 clones; around 87% are singletons. The sample taken for sequencing was peripheral blood. These receptor sequences come from a woman between 50 and 59 years old with acute or convalescent COVID-19.

This chain links TRBV5-4 with TRBJ1-1; D remains ambiguous. The CDR3 has 12 amino acids. V lost 7 bases and J 3 bases, leaving 10 bases between the germline ends. Per the germline V gene, CDR1 is SGHNT and CDR2 is YYREEE (reference sequence). The CDR3 nucleotides read TGTGCCAGCGGAGGTTTGGACACTGAAGCTTTCTTT. This encodes CASGGLDTEAFF.

This sequence joins TRBV3-1 (or the pseudogene TRBV3-2) and TRBJ2-7, with D perhaps TRBD1 (6 bases). The V gene's germline CDR1 is LGHDT and CDR2 YNNKEL (reference sequence). This CDR3 comprises 13 residues. V was pared by 4 bases and J by 2 bases, with 9 bases between. The CDR3 sequence: CASSPAGAYEQYF. CDR3 coding DNA: TGTGCCAGCAGCCCGGCAGGGGCCTACGAGCAGTACTTC.

The rearrangement links TRBV30 to TRBJ1-3, with D unresolved. Germline V gene sequence: CDR1 GTSNPN, CDR2 SVGIG (reference sequence). V shed 2 bases and J shed 2 bases, with 13 bases lying between them. The CDR3 runs to 15 residues. The CDR3 here is CAWSYGELAGNTIYF. CDR3 nucleotides: TGTGCCTGGAGTTACGGGGAGTTGGCTGGAAACACCATATATTTT. The full variable domain, in which reference TRBV30 and TRBJ1-3 provide the parts outside the CDR3, is SQTIHQWPATLVQPVGSPLSLECTVEGTSNPNLYWYRQAAGRGLQLLFYSVGIGQISSEVPQNLSASRPQDRQFILSSKKLLLSDSGFYLCAWSYGELAGNTIYFGEGSWLTVV.

The rearrangement uses TRBV3-1 (or the pseudogene TRBV3-2) and TRBJ1-1; perhaps TRBD1 as D (6 bases). In germline, CDR1 is LGHDT, CDR2 YNNKEL (reference sequence). Trimming left V 4 bases short and J 1 base short, with 19 bases between. The CDR3 runs to 17 residues. CDR3 residues: CASSPETGLTPNTEAFF. The DNA for the CDR3 is TGTGCCAGCAGCCCAGAGACAGGCCTCACACCGAACACTGAAGCTTTCTTT.